The 8 T cell receptor beta chains below were found in one sample sequenced in a study of shared clonotypes between healthy human individuals. Here immunoSEQ multiplex PCR was the method, and the copy in TCRdb shows in-frame clones only, minus some. The profile shows 2,100,000 or so clones, approximately 96% of them singletons. Sequencing was done on a sample of naive CD4+ T cells sorted from blood. Subset described: CD45RA+ positively selected. These receptors were obtained from a man between 18 and 29 years old in good health.

Written as DNA, the CDR3 is TGTGCCACCCGTAGAGGGGACTATGAGCAGTTCTTC. Translating gives CATRRGDYEQFF. The rearrangement joins TRBV10-3 to TRBJ2-1; maybe TRBD2 (6 bases). The V end lost 10 bases, the J end lost 8 bases, and 15 bases lay between the germline ends. There are 12 residues in the CDR3. The germline CDR1 and CDR2 sequences are ENHRY and SYGVKD.

This rearrangement joins TRBV30 to TRBJ2-7; tentative D call: TRBD1 (6 bases). Between the trimmed V and J ends, which lost 8 bases and 4 bases, there was a span of 18 bases. CDR1 GTSNPN and CDR2 SVGIG come from the germline V gene (reference sequence). The CDR3 is 13 amino acids. CDR3 DNA sequence: TGTGCCGGGACCGTTCGGGACACATACGAGCAGTACTTC. Translating it yields CAGTVRDTYEQYF.

The chain uses TRBV7-9 and TRBJ2-5; D tentatively fits TRBD1 or TRBD2 (5 bases each). V was pared by 6 bases and J by 4 bases, with 18 bases between. This CDR3 is built from 15 residues. Germline V gene lookup returns CDR1 SEHNR and CDR2 FQNEAQ (reference sequence). The CDR3 is CASSVTGMGTETQYF. DNA of the CDR3: TGTGCCAGCAGTGTTACGGGGATGGGGACAGAGACCCAGTACTTC.

The rearrangement uses TRBV6-5 and TRBJ2-7; 15 bases agree with TRBD2. The V segment lost 5 bases and the J segment 5 bases; nucleotides outside the gene matches: 4. From germline, CDR1 is MNHEY and CDR2 SVGAGI. CDR3 length: 15 amino acids. The CDR3 region is CASSPGLAGGDEQYF. The CDR3 DNA reads as TGTGCCAGCAGTCCCGGACTAGCGGGAGGGGACGAGCAGTACTTC.

The V call is TRBV5-4, the J call TRBJ1-5, with D possibly being TRBD1 (5 bases). The ends were cut back, 3 bases at V and 3 bases at J, with 10 bases in the middle. Per germline, CDR1 SGHNT and CDR2 YYREEE (reference sequence). The CDR3 has 14 amino acids. CDR3 loop: CASSSGADNQPQHF. DNA of the CDR3: TGTGCCAGCAGCTCCGGGGCGGACAATCAGCCCCAGCATTTT.

This chain uses TRBV5-1 with TRBJ2-6; D is possibly TRBD1 (6 bases). Trimming took 1 base from V and 0 from J, leaving 14 bases between them. Germline V gene lookup returns CDR1 SGHRS and CDR2 YFSETQ. There are 18 residues in the CDR3. This CDR3 reads CASSLLGPQGSGANVLTF. The DNA for the CDR3 is TGCGCCAGCAGCTTGTTGGGACCACAGGGCTCTGGGGCCAACGTCCTGACTTTC.

This sequence joins TRBV25-1 and TRBJ1-4; TRBD1 matches at 8 bases. From germline, CDR1 is MGHDK and CDR2 SYGVNS. This CDR3 spans 14 amino acids. Trimming at V came to 6 bases and at J to 8 bases, leaving 8 bases not matched to a gene. The CDR3 DNA sequence: TGTGCCAGCAGCCACCTGGACAGGGACGAAAAACTGTTTTTT. Translating it yields CASSHLDRDEKLFF.

CDR3 DNA: TGTGCCAGCAGTCAGGGACAGGGGGACTACGAGCAGTACTTC. Translation gives CASSQGQGDYEQYF. This chain uses TRBV7-9 with TRBJ2-7, with 11 nucleotides matching TRBD1. The CDR3 spans 14 residues. Germline CDR1 reads SEHNR; CDR2 reads FQNEAQ (reference sequence). With 6 bases clipped from V and 3 bases from J, the junction kept 4 bases outside the gene matches.